This T cell receptor beta chain comes out of a study of graft-versus-host responses after intestinal transplantation. CDR3 length equals 16 residues. Germline V gives CDR1 MNHNY, CDR2 SVGAGI (reference sequence). The trim removed 5 bases at V and 3 bases at J, leaving 10 bases unmatched. Points from the study as a whole: In patients with graft-donor T cell macrochimerism, allograft graft-versus-host to host-versus-graft clonal ratios were high. The study associated peak circulating GvH clone levels with early post-transplant HvG declines.

As regards this clone: Its antigen is as yet unknown.

Here immunoSEQ multiplex PCR was the method, and the copy in TCRdb shows in-frame clones only, minus some. Of 9,500 to 13,000 clones detected, about 92% appear once; the ten largest clones hold approximately 3.8%. This specimen was PBMCs, taken approximately 45 days after intestinal transplantation. The V call is TRBV6-6, the J call TRBJ1-5, with 7 nucleotides matching TRBD1. The source of this sequence is a human patient who received an intestinal transplant, so some T cells may come from the graft donor. CDR3 sequence: CASSRTPGTDNQPQHF. CDR3 DNA sequence: TGTGCCAGCAGTCGTACCCCCGGGACAGACAATCAGCCCCAGCATTTT.